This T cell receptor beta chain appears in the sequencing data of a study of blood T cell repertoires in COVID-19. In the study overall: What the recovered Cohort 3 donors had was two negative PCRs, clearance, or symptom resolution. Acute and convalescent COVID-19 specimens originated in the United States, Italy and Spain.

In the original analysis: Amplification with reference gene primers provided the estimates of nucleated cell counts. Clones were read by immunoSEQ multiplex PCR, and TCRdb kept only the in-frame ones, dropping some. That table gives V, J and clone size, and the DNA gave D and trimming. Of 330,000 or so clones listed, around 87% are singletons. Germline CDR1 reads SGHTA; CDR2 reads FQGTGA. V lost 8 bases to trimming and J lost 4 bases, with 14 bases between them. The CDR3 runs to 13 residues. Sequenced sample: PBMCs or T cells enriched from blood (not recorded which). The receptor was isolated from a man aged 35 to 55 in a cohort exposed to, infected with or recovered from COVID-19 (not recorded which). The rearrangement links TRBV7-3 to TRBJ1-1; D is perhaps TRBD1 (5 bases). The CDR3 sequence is CASAHDGGTEAFF. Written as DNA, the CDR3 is TGTGCCAGCGCCCACGACGGGGGCACTGAAGCTTTCTTT.